Shown below are 10 T cell receptor beta chains from a single sample sequenced in a study of identical twins. Via MiXCR, TCRdb re-called the 5' RACE reads, giving one row per CDR3 protein. This table holds about 550,000 distinct CDR3 sequences, about 20% found once. These same data were also listed under a study on yellow fever vaccine responses in identical twins.

Material: CD4+ T cells sorted from blood. All receptors derive from a woman under 30 in good health.

The V and J genes are TRBV7-8 and TRBJ1-1, with D possibly being TRBD1 (5 bases). The CDR3 is made up of 15 amino acids. V lost 1 base, J lost 4 bases, and 13 bases lay in between. Germline CDR1 reads SGHVS; CDR2 reads FQNEAQ. The CDR3 sequence is CASSLGRVLGTEAFF. The CDR3 DNA reads as TGTGCCAGCAGCTTAGGCAGGGTTCTGGGCACTGAAGCTTTCTTT.

Comment on this clonotype: Mismatch with germline at one junction end may stem from a read error. The J gene is TRBJ2-2, the V gene TRBV12-3 or TRBV12-4; tentatively, D is TRBD2 (5 bases). The CDR3 sequence is 19 residues long. CDR3 sequence (DNA): TGTACCAGCAGCAACCTAGGACGGGGAGTCGAAATTAACACCGGGGAGCTGTTTTTT. This sequence encodes CTSSNLGRGVEINTGELFF.

The chain is built from TRBV4-2 and TRBJ2-1; TRBD1 is a possible D gene (6 bases). Germline CDR1 LGHNA, CDR2 YNFKEQ. The CDR3 extends over 15 amino acids. V was trimmed by 2 bases and J by 4 bases, leaving 12 bases between them. CDR3 amino acids: CASSQPRDTYNEQFF. Written as DNA, the CDR3 is TGTGCCAGCAGCCAACCCCGGGACACTTACAATGAGCAGTTCTTC.

This clonotype was seen more than once but under ten times. V is TRBV20-1 and J is TRBJ2-1, with 11 nucleotides matching TRBD2. The CDR3 is made up of 14 amino acids. Losses at the gene ends were 6 bases for V and 5 bases for J; bases not matched to a gene: 6. The germline gives CDR1 DFQATT, CDR2 SNEGSKA (reference sequence). The CDR3 loop is CSAVAGGPDNEQFF. The CDR3 nucleotides read TGCAGTGCAGTAGCGGGAGGGCCGGACAATGAGCAGTTCTTC.

This chain joins TRBV6-2 or TRBV6-3 and TRBJ2-1; 9 nucleotides agree with TRBD1. J gave up 7 bases and V 5 bases, and 12 bases lay outside the gene matches. The CDR3 runs to 16 residues. Germline values: CDR1 MNHEY, CDR2 SVGEGT. In DNA form, the CDR3 reads TGTGCCAGCAGTAAATATCCGGGACAGGGAATAAATGAGCAGTTCTTC. It encodes CASSKYPGQGINEQFF.

The chain uses TRBV20-1 and TRBJ2-7; no firm D call. The length of the CDR3 is 10 residues. V was trimmed by 3 bases and J by 2 bases, leaving 2 bases between them. The germline V gene encodes CDR1 DFQATT and CDR2 SNEGSKA (reference sequence). DNA of the CDR3: TGCAGTGCTAGCCCCTACGAGCAGTACGTC. Protein product: CSASPYEQYV.

V and J are TRBV4-1 and TRBJ1-3; D unclear. The germline V gene encodes CDR1 MGHRA and CDR2 YSYEKL. This CDR3 is 12 amino acids long. V lost 3 bases and J lost 4, with 4 bases in between. Written as DNA, the CDR3 is TGCGCCAGCAGCCAGTTGGGAAACACCATATATTTT. It yields the protein CASSQLGNTIYF.

This chain links TRBV28 with TRBJ2-1, with D maybe TRBD2 (6 bases). Germline CDR1 reads MDHEN; CDR2 reads SYDVKM. The V end was cut by 5 bases, the J end by 10 bases, with 18 bases between. The CDR3 covers 14 residues. DNA for the CDR3: TGTGCCAGCAGTCCCTCACCCGCGGGGCGCGAGCAGTTCTTC. Protein: CASSPSPAGREQFF.

The V call is TRBV12-3 or TRBV12-4, the J call TRBJ1-2; no clear D gene. Trimming took 5 bases from V and 8 from J, leaving 12 bases between them. The CDR3 is made up of 12 amino acids. The DNA for the CDR3 is TGTGCCAGCAGTGCGTCTTCCGTCGGCTACACCTTC. Protein: CASSASSVGYTF.

The chain carries TRBV29-1 and TRBJ2-1, with 11 bases that match TRBD2. From germline, CDR1 is SQVTM and CDR2 ANQGSEA. The CDR3 is made up of 17 amino acids. The trim removed 5 bases at V and 0 bases at J, leaving 9 bases unmatched. Here the CDR3 DNA reads TGCAGCGTTTGTAGACTAGCGGGACCGAGCTCCTACAATGAGCAGTTCTTC. Its translation is CSVCRLAGPSSYNEQFF.